This TCR beta chain is from a study of shared clonotypes between healthy human individuals. Overall study: Used for every donor were three CD4 naive, three CD4 memory, two CD8 naive and one CD8 memory plate.

Only in-frame clones appear in the TCRdb table, and some are missing; sequencing was by immunoSEQ multiplex PCR. The sample lists roughly 2.5 million clones, over 85% occurring once. Study-level results: Between a few donors, naive CD4 clonotypes were shared at a level of around 4.8%. Memory subsets generally showed lower estimated richness than naive subsets. In the sorted subsets, rarefaction showed sequencing was incomplete despite large depth.

This CDR3 is built from 13 residues. CDR1 is LNHDA and CDR2 is SQIVND in the germline V gene (reference sequence). V lost 5 bases to trimming and J lost 7 bases, with 14 bases between them. In regard to this clone: As yet, its antigen is unknown.

The sequence was obtained from a young man in good health. The J gene is TRBJ1-2, the V gene TRBV19; D is unclear. What was sequenced was naive CD4+ T cells sorted from blood. Described subset: CD45RA+ positively selected. CDR3 amino acids: CASSPRSTSGYTF. The CDR3 DNA reads as TGTGCCAGTAGTCCGAGAAGTACATCTGGCTACACCTTC.